One sample yielded the 27 T cell receptor beta chains listed below, sequenced in a study of blood T cell repertoires in COVID-19. Data came from immunoSEQ multiplex PCR; TCRdb stores just in-frame clones and leaves some out. This sample has about 150,000 clones, with 75% to 90% found just once. Sequenced: peripheral blood. These receptors were taken from a woman aged 60 to 75 with COVID-19, enrolled during active disease.

The gene calls are TRBV29-1 and TRBJ1-2; D perhaps matches TRBD1 (6 bases). Germline V lookup: CDR1 SQVTM, CDR2 ANQGSEA. Trimming shortened V by 1 base and J by 3 bases, and 15 bases separated the two germline ends. The CDR3 spans 15 residues. CDR3 loop: CSVEVGRQAYYGYTF. For the CDR3, the DNA is TGCAGCGTTGAAGTCGGTAGACAGGCCTACTATGGCTACACCTTC.

The V gene is TRBV19, the J gene TRBJ1-1, with D possibly matching TRBD1 (6 bases). This CDR3 region has 14 residues. Trimming shortened V by 5 bases and J by 4 bases, and 14 bases separated the two germline ends. Germline CDR1 is LNHDA and CDR2 is SQIVND (reference sequence). The CDR3 nucleotides are TGTGCCAGTAGTGTTACAGGGATTGGCACTGAAGCTTTCTTT. Protein product: CASSVTGIGTEAFF.

In this sample, this clone turned up once. This rearrangement joins TRBV5-1 to TRBJ1-2, with D unclear. The CDR3 loop spans 12 amino acids. Looked up from germline, CDR1 is SGHRS and CDR2 is YFSETQ. The V end was cut by 7 bases, the J end by 6 bases, with 13 bases between. CDR3 nucleotides: TGCGCCAGCCGCCGGCCGGGAGATGGCTACACCTTC. It translates to CASRRPGDGYTF.

The rearrangement joins TRBV5-4 to TRBJ1-1, with 7 bases aligning to TRBD1. V was pared by 5 bases and J by 0 bases, with 4 bases of the junction left unmatched. Per germline, CDR1 SGHNT and CDR2 YYREEE (reference sequence). CDR3 length equals 14 residues. This CDR3 is CASRPGQVNTEAFF. The CDR3 nucleotides are TGTGCCAGCAGACCTGGACAGGTGAACACTGAAGCTTTCTTT.

This sequence joins TRBV4-3 and TRBJ2-3; TRBD2 matches at 7 bases. Trimming at V came to 4 bases and at J to 2 bases, leaving 15 bases not matched to a gene. The CDR3 length is 18 residues. CDR1 and CDR2 (germline): LGHNA, YSLEER. Written as DNA, the CDR3 is TGCGCCAGCAGCCCCTCGGGGCTAGCGGATACCCTCACAGATACGCAGTATTTT. This gives the protein CASSPSGLADTLTDTQYF.

This chain links TRBV7-8 with TRBJ2-1; D may be TRBD2 (5 bases). V lost 2 bases and J lost 9, with 23 bases in between. Germline loops: CDR1 SGHVS, CDR2 FQNEAQ. There are 17 residues in the CDR3. The CDR3 sequence is CASSLIGQTPGSGEQFF. CDR3 DNA: TGTGCCAGCAGCTTAATCGGGCAAACTCCGGGATCCGGTGAGCAGTTCTTC.

V is TRBV18 and J is TRBJ1-6; tentative D call: TRBD1 (5 bases). From germline, CDR1 is KGHSH and CDR2 LQKENI. The CDR3 is made up of 14 amino acids. Trimming removed 7 bases from V and 15 bases from J, with 22 bases in between. The CDR3: CASFPGTQGGYLHF. The CDR3 DNA follows: TGTGCCAGCTTCCCCGGGACTCAAGGAGGGTACCTCCACTTT.

V usage is TRBV29-1 and J usage is TRBJ2-7; a weak D match, TRBD1 (6 bases). Between the trimmed V and J ends, which lost 5 bases and 6 bases, there was a span of 17 bases. The CDR3 totals 13 residues. Per the germline V gene, CDR1 is SQVTM and CDR2 is ANQGSEA. The CDR3, as DNA: TGCAGCGTTCGGGACGCCCCACAGGGCGAGCAGTACTTC. Translating it yields CSVRDAPQGEQYF.

The chain carries TRBV19 and TRBJ1-4; weak D call: TRBD1 (5 bases). V lost 1 base to trimming and J lost 8 bases, with 8 bases between them. CDR1 is LNHDA and CDR2 is SQIVND in the germline V gene (reference sequence). The CDR3 extends over 13 amino acids. Here the CDR3 reads CASSIGGQEKLFF. The CDR3 DNA reads as TGTGCCAGTAGTATAGGGGGCCAAGAAAAACTGTTTTTT.

This sequence joins TRBV5-1 and TRBJ2-7; TRBD2 is a possible D gene (5 bases). This CDR3 has 14 amino acids. In germline, CDR1 is SGHRS, CDR2 YFSETQ. Trimming took 5 bases from V and 3 from J, leaving 15 bases between them. CDR3 loop: CASRQTLAGYEQYF. For the CDR3, the DNA is TGCGCCAGCAGACAAACCCTCGCGGGCTACGAGCAGTACTTC.

The V and J genes are TRBV3-1 (or the pseudogene TRBV3-2) and TRBJ1-6; D unclear. The germline V and J ends were trimmed by 0 bases and 6 bases, with 6 bases remaining between them. The germline V gene has CDR1 LGHDT and CDR2 YNNKEL (reference sequence). CDR3 length: 14 amino acids. The CDR3 DNA sequence: TGTGCCAGCAGCCAAGATCTCGGTAATTCACCCCTCCACTTT. It translates to CASSQDLGNSPLHF.

The chain has TRBV7-9 and TRBJ1-1; TRBD1 matches 9 bases. The CDR3 loop spans 14 amino acids. Germline CDR1 reads SEHNR; CDR2 reads FQNEAQ (reference sequence). The V gene end was trimmed by 4 bases and the J gene end by 5 bases; junction bases not matched to a gene: 5. In DNA, the CDR3 is TGTGCCAGCAGCTCCACAGGGGGCTGGACTGAAGCTTTCTTT. This encodes CASSSTGGWTEAFF. Complete variable domain (other parts from reference TRBV7-9 and TRBJ1-1): DTGVSQNPRHKITKRGQNVTFRCDPISEHNRLYWYRQTLGQGPEFLTYFQNEAQLEKSRLLSDRFSAERPKGSFSTLEIQRTEQGDSAMYLCASSSTGGWTEAFFGQGTRLTVV.

This chain joins TRBV18 and TRBJ2-6; TRBD2 is a possible D gene (6 bases). V was trimmed by 8 bases and J by 0 bases, leaving 20 bases between them. The CDR3 covers 18 residues. Germline loops: CDR1 KGHSH, CDR2 LQKENI. The DNA of the CDR3 is TGTGCCAGCCCCACCATGGGACTTCCACTCTCTGGGGCCAACGTCCTGACTTTC. Residues: CASPTMGLPLSGANVLTF.

This sequence joins TRBV4-1 and TRBJ2-7, with 9 bases aligning to TRBD2. J gave up 7 bases and V 3 bases, and 13 bases lay outside the gene matches. The CDR3 covers 16 residues. Germline CDR1 is MGHRA and CDR2 is YSYEKL. The CDR3 region is CASSQQGSLAGNEQYF. The CDR3 nucleotides read TGCGCCAGCAGCCAGCAGGGAAGTCTAGCGGGGAATGAGCAGTACTTC.

This chain uses TRBV29-1 with TRBJ2-7; possible D gene TRBD1, 5 bases. The CDR3 runs to 12 residues. Deletions cut 6 bases from V and 0 bases from J, with 9 bases between. CDR1 is SQVTM and CDR2 is ANQGSEA in the germline V gene. CDR3 bases: TGCAGCGTGACGGACAACTCCTACGAGCAGTACTTC. It specifies CSVTDNSYEQYF.

The chain uses TRBV6-5 and TRBJ1-1; a possible D gene is TRBD1 (5 bases). The CDR3 sequence is 15 residues long. Looked up from germline, CDR1 is MNHEY and CDR2 is SVGAGI. The ends were cut back, 6 bases at V and 4 bases at J, with 18 bases in the middle. This CDR3 is CASRWGVGPGTEAFF. The DNA for the CDR3 is TGTGCCAGCAGGTGGGGGGTTGGACCAGGCACTGAAGCTTTCTTT.

The chain has TRBV9 and TRBJ1-1; no definite D call. CDR1 SGDLS and CDR2 YYNGEE come from the germline V gene. CDR3 length equals 14 residues. V was trimmed by 4 bases and J by 4 bases, leaving 14 bases between them. The CDR3 sequence: CASSHRFEATEAFF. Written as DNA, the CDR3 is TGTGCCAGCAGCCACCGTTTTGAAGCCACTGAAGCTTTCTTT.

This clone was observed a few times. The J gene is TRBJ2-3, the V gene TRBV4-1; 7 bases line up with TRBD2. J was trimmed by 2 bases and V by 2 bases; bases with no gene match: 4. The germline V gene has CDR1 MGHRA and CDR2 YSYEKL. The CDR3 is 15 amino acids. CDR3: CASSQTSDLTDTQYF. CDR3 nucleotides: TGCGCCAGCAGCCAAACTAGCGATCTCACAGATACGCAGTATTTT.

V is TRBV6-6 and J is TRBJ1-3; D is perhaps TRBD1 (6 bases). The CDR3 has 15 amino acids. The V end lost 5 bases, the J end lost 4 bases, and 15 bases lay between the germline ends. The germline V gene has CDR1 MNHNY and CDR2 SVGAGI (reference sequence). The DNA for the CDR3 is TGTGCCAGCAGTCTAACAGGGACGCGAGGAAACACCATATATTTT. Its protein is CASSLTGTRGNTIYF.

J is TRBJ2-5 and V is TRBV5-8, with 13 nucleotides matching TRBD2. The CDR3 is 15 amino acids. V gave up 2 bases and J gave up 5 bases; unmatched junction bases: 3. CDR1 SGHTS and CDR2 YDEGEE come from the germline V gene. CDR3 in DNA: TGTGCCAGCAGCTTAGGGACTAGCGGGGCGGAGACCCAGTACTTC. Residues: CASSLGTSGAETQYF.

The gene calls are TRBV4-1 and TRBJ2-7; tentative D call: TRBD2 (5 bases). From germline, CDR1 is MGHRA and CDR2 YSYEKL. V was cut by 0 bases and J by 1 base, with 10 bases left in between. The CDR3 is 15 amino acids. CDR3 sequence (DNA): TGCGCCAGCAGCCAAGATCGGGGTCTTTCCTACGAGCAGTACTTC. Encoded protein: CASSQDRGLSYEQYF.

J is TRBJ2-3 and V is TRBV3-1 (or the pseudogene TRBV3-2); D gene unclear. Looked up from germline, CDR1 is LGHDT and CDR2 is YNNKEL (reference sequence). This CDR3 region has 14 residues. Between the trimmed V and J ends, which lost 0 bases and 6 bases, there was a span of 10 bases. This chain's CDR3 is CASSQDLVADTQYF. The CDR3 DNA follows: TGTGCCAGCAGCCAAGATCTAGTGGCGGATACGCAGTATTTT.

This chain connects TRBV7-2 to TRBJ2-6; D unresolved. The V gene lost 3 bases and the J gene lost 3 bases, with 3 bases spanning the gap. CDR3 length: 13 residues. Germline V lookup: CDR1 SGHTA, CDR2 FQGNSA. The CDR3 here is CASSFYGANVLTF. The CDR3, as DNA: TGTGCCAGCAGCTTTTATGGGGCCAACGTCCTGACTTTC.

The chain has TRBV7-2 and TRBJ1-4, with a weak D call TRBD1 (5 bases). The CDR3 runs to 16 residues. Germline-derived CDR1 and CDR2 are SGHTA and FQGNSA. Deletions cut 3 bases from V and 2 bases from J, with 13 bases between. In nucleotides, the CDR3 is TGTGCCAGCAGCTTCTCCCCGGAGGGGACTAATGAAAAACTGTTTTTT. Protein sequence: CASSFSPEGTNEKLFF.

The table lists this clone with a count of one. The gene calls are TRBV7-2 and TRBJ1-4; TRBD1 agrees at 10 bases. The CDR3 is 15 residues long. Germline assignment: CDR1 SGHTA and CDR2 FQGNSA. V gave up 5 bases and J gave up 7 bases; unmatched junction bases: 7. The CDR3 loop is CASSPDRGPGEKLFF. CDR3 coding DNA: TGTGCCAGCAGCCCTGACAGGGGGCCAGGTGAAAAACTGTTTTTT.

This clone was recorded only once. The rearrangement uses TRBV14 and TRBJ2-7; 8 nucleotides agree with TRBD2. Losses at the gene ends were 1 base for V and 3 bases for J; bases not matched to a gene: 5. Germline V lookup: CDR1 SGHDN, CDR2 FVKESK. This CDR3 contains 15 residues. CDR3 in amino acids: CASSQAGSGDYEQYF. The CDR3 nucleotides read TGTGCCAGCAGCCAAGCCGGTAGCGGGGACTACGAGCAGTACTTC.

This chain links TRBV7-9 with TRBJ1-1; TRBD1 aligns across 7 bases. V lost 1 base to trimming and J lost 6 bases; unmatched junction nucleotides: 14. This CDR3 comprises 17 residues. Germline CDR1 SEHNR, CDR2 FQNEAQ (reference sequence). The CDR3 protein is CASSLVLYRTGDPEAFF. CDR3 coding DNA: TGTGCCAGCAGCTTAGTCCTATACCGTACAGGGGACCCTGAAGCTTTCTTT.